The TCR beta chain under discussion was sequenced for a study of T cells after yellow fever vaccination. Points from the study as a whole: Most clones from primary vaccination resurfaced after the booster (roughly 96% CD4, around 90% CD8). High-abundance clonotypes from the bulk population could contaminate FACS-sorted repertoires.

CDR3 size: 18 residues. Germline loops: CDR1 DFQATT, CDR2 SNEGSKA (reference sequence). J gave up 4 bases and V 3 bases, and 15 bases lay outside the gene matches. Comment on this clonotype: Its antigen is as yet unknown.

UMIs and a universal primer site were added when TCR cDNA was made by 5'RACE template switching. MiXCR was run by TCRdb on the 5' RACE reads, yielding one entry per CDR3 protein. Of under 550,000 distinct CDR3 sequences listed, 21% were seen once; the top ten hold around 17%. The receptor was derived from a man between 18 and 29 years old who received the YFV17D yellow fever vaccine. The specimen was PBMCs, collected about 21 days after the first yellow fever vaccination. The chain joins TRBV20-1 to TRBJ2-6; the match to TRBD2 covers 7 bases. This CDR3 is CSASGGEAYVSGANVLTF. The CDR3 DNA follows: TGCAGTGCTAGTGGGGGGGAGGCTTATGTCTCAGGGGCCAACGTCCTGACTTTC.